These T cell receptor beta chains were read from a single sample in a study of response to subunit inactivated influenza vaccine. TCRdb re-called the RT-PCR reads with MiXCR, one entry per CDR3 protein. Of about 540,000 distinct CDR3 sequences in the sample, approximately 24% were seen once. These sequences were also reported in another study, on T cells expressing NK-cell markers.

The source material was CD4+ T cells sorted from PBMCs, sampled roughly 12 days after vaccination. The receptor source for this set is a man aged 50 to 60 who received an inactivated influenza vaccine. Each CDR3 is given with its conserved first and last residue. The size field is filled for only some rows; it gives once, few, many or a size class.

clone size	V gene	J gene	CDR3 length	CDR3 protein
NA	TRBV7-2	TRBJ1-2	15	CASSPMYRGSYGYTF
NA	TRBV10-3	TRBJ1-4	14	CAISDRDSNEKLFF
NA	TRBV5-1	TRBJ2-5	14	CASSWGSVGETQYF
many	TRBV12-3/TRBV12-4	TRBJ1-4	14	CASSLEGLTGKLFF
few	TRBV12-3/TRBV12-4	TRBJ1-3	20	CASSPRYRVSLSHTGNTIYF
NA	TRBV7-2	TRBJ2-1	15	CASSKAGASYNEQFF
NA	TRBV9	TRBJ2-7	15	CASSVQAGGLGEQYF
NA	TRBV4-3	TRBJ2-1	17	CASSQEIMRAFGNEQFF
NA	TRBV20-1	TRBJ2-5	12	CSASPPEETQYF
few	TRBV5-1	TRBJ2-3	15	CASSLRDRDTDTQYF